Described below is a single T cell receptor beta chain sequence and its context. These data are taken from a study of early T cells in non-severe SARS-CoV-2 infection. Overall study context: Bulk RNA isolated from unsorted whole blood underwent sequencing; chains were not paired.

The J segment lost 3 bases and the V segment lost 3 bases, leaving 7 bases of the junction unmatched. Germline CDR1 reads DFQATT; CDR2 reads SNEGSKA (reference sequence). This CDR3 is built from 16 residues. cDNA molecules, individually, were tagged with unique molecular identifiers. TCRdb re-called the 5' RACE reads with MiXCR, one entry per CDR3 protein. The sample lists about 77,000 distinct CDR3 sequences, 9% to 15% occurring once. This rearrangement joins TRBV20-1 to TRBJ2-2; 10 nucleotides match TRBD2. The TCR comes from an adult who was a healthcare worker with PCR-confirmed SARS-CoV-2 infection or an uninfected control (not recorded which). The donor label of this sample is uncertain. Material: whole blood, obtained at baseline. The CDR3 DNA sequence: TGCAGTGCTAGTCTCGTTAGCGGGGGGCACACCGGGGAGCTGTTTTTT. Translation: CSASLVSGGHTGELFF.